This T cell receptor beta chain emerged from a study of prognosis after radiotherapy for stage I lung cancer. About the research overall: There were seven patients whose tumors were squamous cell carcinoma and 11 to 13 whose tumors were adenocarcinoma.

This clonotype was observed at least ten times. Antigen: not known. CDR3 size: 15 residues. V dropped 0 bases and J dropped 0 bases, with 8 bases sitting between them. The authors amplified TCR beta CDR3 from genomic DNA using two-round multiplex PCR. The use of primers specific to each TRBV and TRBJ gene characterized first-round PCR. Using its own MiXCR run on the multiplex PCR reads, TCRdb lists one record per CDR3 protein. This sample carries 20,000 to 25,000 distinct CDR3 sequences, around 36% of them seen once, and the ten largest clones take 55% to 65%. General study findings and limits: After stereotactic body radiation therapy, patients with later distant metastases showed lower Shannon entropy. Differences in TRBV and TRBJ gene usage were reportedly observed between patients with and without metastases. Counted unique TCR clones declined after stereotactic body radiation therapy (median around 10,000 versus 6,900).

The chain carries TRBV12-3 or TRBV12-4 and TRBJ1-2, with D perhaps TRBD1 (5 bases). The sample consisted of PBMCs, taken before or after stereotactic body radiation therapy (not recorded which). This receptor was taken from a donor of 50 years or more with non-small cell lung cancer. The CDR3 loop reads CASSLAQGANYGYTF. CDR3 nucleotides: TGTGCCAGCAGTTTAGCGCAGGGAGCTAACTATGGCTACACCTTC.